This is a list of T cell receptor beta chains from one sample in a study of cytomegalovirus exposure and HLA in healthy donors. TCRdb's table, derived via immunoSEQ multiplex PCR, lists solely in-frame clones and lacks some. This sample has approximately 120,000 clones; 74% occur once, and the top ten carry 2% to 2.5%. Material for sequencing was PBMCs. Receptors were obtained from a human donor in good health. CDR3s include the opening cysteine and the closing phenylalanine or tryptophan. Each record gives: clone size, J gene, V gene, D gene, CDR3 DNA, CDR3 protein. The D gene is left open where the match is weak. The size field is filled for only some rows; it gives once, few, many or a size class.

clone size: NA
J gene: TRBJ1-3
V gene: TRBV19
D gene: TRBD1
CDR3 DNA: TGTGCCAGTAGTTCCAAGCCGGGACAGGCTGGAAACACCATATATTTT
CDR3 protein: CASSSKPGQAGNTIYF

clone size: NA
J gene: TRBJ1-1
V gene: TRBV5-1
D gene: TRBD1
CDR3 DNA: TGCGCCAGCAGCTCGACAGGGGATGCCACTGAAGCTTTCTTT
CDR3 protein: CASSSTGDATEAFF

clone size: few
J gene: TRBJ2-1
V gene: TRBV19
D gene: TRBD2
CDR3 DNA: TGTGCCAGTAGTCCGCAATTAACTAGCGGGAGGGCCAATGAGCAGTTCTTC
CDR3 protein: CASSPQLTSGRANEQFF

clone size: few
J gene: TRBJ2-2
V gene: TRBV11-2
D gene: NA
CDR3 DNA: TGTGCCAGCAGTTACACGAACACCGGGGAGCTGTTTTTT
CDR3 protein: CASSYTNTGELFF

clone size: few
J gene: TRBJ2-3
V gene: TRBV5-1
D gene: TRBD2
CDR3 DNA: TGCGCCAGCAGCTATGCCCCGGGGGGTGCAGATACGCAGTATTTT
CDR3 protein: CASSYAPGGADTQYF

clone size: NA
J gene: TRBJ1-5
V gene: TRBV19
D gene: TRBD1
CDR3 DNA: TGTGCCAGTAGTTCAACGGGACAGATTGAGCCCCAGCATTTT
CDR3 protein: CASSSTGQIEPQHF

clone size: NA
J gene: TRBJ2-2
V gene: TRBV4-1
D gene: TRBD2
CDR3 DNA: TGCGCCAGCAGCCAAGATCGGACTAGCGGGAGGGTTCGCACCGGGGAGCTGTTTTTT
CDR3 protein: CASSQDRTSGRVRTGELFF

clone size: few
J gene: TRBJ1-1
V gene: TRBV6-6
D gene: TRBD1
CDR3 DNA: TGTGCCAGCAGTTACTCGACAGGGGGTGGTGGGACTGAAGCTTTCTTT
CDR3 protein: CASSYSTGGGGTEAFF

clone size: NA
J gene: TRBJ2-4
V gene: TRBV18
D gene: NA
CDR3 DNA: TGTGCCAGCTCACAGGGACACTCGTGGTACTTC
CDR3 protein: CASSQGHSWYF

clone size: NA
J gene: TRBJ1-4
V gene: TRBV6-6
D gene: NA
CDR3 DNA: TGTGCCAGCAGTTATCAGGGGGAAAAACTGTTTTTT
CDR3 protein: CASSYQGEKLFF

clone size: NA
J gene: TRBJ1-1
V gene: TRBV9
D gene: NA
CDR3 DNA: TGTGCCAGCAGCGTGGGGGGTAGCACTGAAGCTTTCTTT
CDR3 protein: CASSVGGSTEAFF

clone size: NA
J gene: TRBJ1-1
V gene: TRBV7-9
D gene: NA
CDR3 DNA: TGTGCCAGCAGCTTCACTGTGAACACTGAAGCTTTCTTT
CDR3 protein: CASSFTVNTEAFF

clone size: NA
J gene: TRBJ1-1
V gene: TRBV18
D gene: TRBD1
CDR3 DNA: TGTGCCAGCTATCCCGCCATGGGGACAGGGAGGACTGAAGCTTTCTTT
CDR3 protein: CASYPAMGTGRTEAFF

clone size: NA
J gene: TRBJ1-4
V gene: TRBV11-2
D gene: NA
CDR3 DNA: TGTGCCAGCAGCTTAGGGCGGGGGGGAAAACTGTTTTTT
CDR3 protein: CASSLGRGGKLFF

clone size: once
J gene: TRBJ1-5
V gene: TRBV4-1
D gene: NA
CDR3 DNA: TGCGCCAGCAGCCCCTGGACAGATAGCAATCAGCCCCAGCATTTT
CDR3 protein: CASSPWTDSNQPQHF

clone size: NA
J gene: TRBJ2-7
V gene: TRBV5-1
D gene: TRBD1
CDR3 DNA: TGCGCCAGCAGCTTGAGCTGGGACAGGGCGTCCTACGAGCAGTACTTC
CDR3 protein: CASSLSWDRASYEQYF

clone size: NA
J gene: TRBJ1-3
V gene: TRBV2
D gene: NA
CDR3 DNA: TGTGCCAGCAGTGTGCCTCGGGCAGGGCGGTCTGGAAACACCATATATTTT
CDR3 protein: CASSVPRAGRSGNTIYF

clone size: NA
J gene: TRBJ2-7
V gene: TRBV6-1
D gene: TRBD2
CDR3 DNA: TGTGCCAGCAGGGACCCTCGGGGGGAACACTACGAGCAGTACTTC
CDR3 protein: CASRDPRGEHYEQYF

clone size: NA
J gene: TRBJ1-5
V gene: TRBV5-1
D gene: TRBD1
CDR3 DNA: TGCGCCAGCAGCTTGGGGGACAGGTTCAATCAGCCCCAGCATTTT
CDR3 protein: CASSLGDRFNQPQHF

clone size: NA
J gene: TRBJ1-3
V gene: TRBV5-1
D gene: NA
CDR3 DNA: TGCGCCAGCAGCCAAAACCTGGGCGGGATGGTATCTGGAAACACCATATATTTT
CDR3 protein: CASSQNLGGMVSGNTIYF

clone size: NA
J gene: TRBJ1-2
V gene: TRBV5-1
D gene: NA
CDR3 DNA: TGCGCCAGCAGTAGCGGGGCCTATGGCTACACCTTC
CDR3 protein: CASSSGAYGYTF

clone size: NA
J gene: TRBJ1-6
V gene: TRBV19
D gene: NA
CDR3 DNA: TGTGCCAGTAAGCTCGATGGTAATTCACCCCTCCACTTT
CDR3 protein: CASKLDGNSPLHF

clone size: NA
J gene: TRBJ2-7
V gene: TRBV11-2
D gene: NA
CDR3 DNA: TGTGCCAGCAGCTTAGATGCGGCTAGAGCCTACTACGAGCAGTACTTC
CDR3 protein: CASSLDAARAYYEQYF

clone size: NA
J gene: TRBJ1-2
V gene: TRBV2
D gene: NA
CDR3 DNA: TGTGCCAGCAGTATGACGGAGAACTATGGCTACACCTTC
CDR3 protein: CASSMTENYGYTF

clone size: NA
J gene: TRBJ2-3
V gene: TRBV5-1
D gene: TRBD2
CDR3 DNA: TGCGCCAGCAGCTTAGGAAATAGCGGGGCCACAGATACGCAGTATTTT
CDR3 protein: CASSLGNSGATDTQYF